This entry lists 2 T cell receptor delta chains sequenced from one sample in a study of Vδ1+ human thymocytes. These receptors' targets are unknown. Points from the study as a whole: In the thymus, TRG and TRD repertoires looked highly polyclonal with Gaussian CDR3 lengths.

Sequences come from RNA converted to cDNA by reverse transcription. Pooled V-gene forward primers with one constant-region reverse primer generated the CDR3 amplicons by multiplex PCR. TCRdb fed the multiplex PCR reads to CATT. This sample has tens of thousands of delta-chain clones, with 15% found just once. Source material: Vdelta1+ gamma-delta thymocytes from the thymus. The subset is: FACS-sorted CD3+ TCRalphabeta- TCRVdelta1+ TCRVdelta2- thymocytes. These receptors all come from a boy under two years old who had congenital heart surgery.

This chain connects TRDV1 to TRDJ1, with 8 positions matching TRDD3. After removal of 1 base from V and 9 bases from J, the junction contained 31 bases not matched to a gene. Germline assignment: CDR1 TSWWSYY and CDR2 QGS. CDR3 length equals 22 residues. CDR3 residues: CALGERLVRPLSTGGYVGELIF. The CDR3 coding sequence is TGTGCTCTTGGGGAACGCCTAGTTCGACCCCTCTCGACTGGGGGGTACGTAGGGGAACTCATCTTT.

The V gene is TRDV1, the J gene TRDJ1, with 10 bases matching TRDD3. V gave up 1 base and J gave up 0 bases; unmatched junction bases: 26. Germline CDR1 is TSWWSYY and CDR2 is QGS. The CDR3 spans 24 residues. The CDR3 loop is CALGEPPPSYVFYWGIPNTDKLIF. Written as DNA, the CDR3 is TGTGCTCTTGGGGAACCCCCCCCCTCCTACGTCTTTTACTGGGGGATTCCTAACACCGATAAACTCATCTTT.